Listed here are 27 T cell receptor beta chains from one sample, sequenced in a study of tissue T cells after allogeneic stem cell transplantation. The protocol was immunoSEQ multiplex PCR, while the TCRdb copy is restricted to in-frame clones and leaves out a portion. The sample records 48,000 or so clones, roughly 75% being singletons. The sequenced sample consisted of sorted cells pooled from one or two spleens. Receptors were obtained from a pool of C57BL/6 mice in good health.

In regard to this clone: The listed genes are named as in mouse. The read falls 1 residue short of the CDR3 end, and the missing part is taken from the germline J gene. V is TRBV2 and J is TRBJ1-2; D may be TRBD1 (6 bases). Germline CDR1 reads LGHNA; CDR2 reads YSYQKL. There are 12 residues in the CDR3. Trimming took 0 bases from V and 8 from J, leaving 7 bases between them. CDR3 DNA, as far as it was read: TGTGCCAGCAGCCAAGAGAGGGGGGACTACACC. This translates into CASSQERGDYT. The CDR3 reads in full as CASSQERGDYTF.

To note about this clone: The germline and genes are mouse ones. The CDR3 is cut off 1 residue early in the read; its end comes from the germline J gene. J is TRBJ1-3 and V is TRBV3, with TRBD1 identical over 8 bases. This CDR3 comprises 15 residues. Germline V gene lookup returns CDR1 SNHLY and CDR2 FYNGKV (reference sequence). With 4 bases clipped from V and 2 bases from J, the junction kept 4 bases outside the gene matches. The CDR3 protein is CASSYDRGAGNTLYF. CDR3 bases read: TGTGCCAGCAGCTACGACAGGGGAGCTGGAAATACGCTCTAT.

This clone was picked up a small number of times. The listed genes are named as in mouse. The read ends 1 residue before the CDR3 terminus; that terminus is restored from the germline J gene. The rearrangement uses TRBV13-1 and TRBJ2-7; no clear D gene. The CDR3 consists of 11 residues. Deletions cut 2 bases from V and 4 bases from J, with 4 bases between. In germline, CDR1 is NSHNY, CDR2 SYGAGN. CDR3 DNA, as far as it was read: TGTGCCAGCAGTGAGGGGTATGAACAGTAC. This codes for CASSEGYEQY. The whole CDR3 sequence is CASSEGYEQYF.

Comments on this clone: The genes and germline here are from mouse. The CDR3 end lies 1 residue beyond the end of the read and is filled in from the germline J gene. The V gene is TRBV13-3, the J gene TRBJ2-2; 14 bases agree with TRBD2. The CDR3 sequence is 18 residues long. Per the germline V gene, CDR1 is NNHDY and CDR2 is SYVADS. The V gene end was trimmed by 2 bases and the J gene end by 1 base; junction bases not matched to a gene: 4. The CDR3 DNA, read in part, is TGTGCCAGCAGTGAAGGGACTGGGGGGGCGCGAAACACCGGGCAGCTCTAC. Translation: CASSEGTGGARNTGQLY. The full CDR3 protein reads CASSEGTGGARNTGQLYF.

This clone has only a few counts. Germline and genes here are mouse. The read finishes 1 residue shy of the CDR3 end, and the germline J gene is used to complete it. The rearrangement uses TRBV13-2 and TRBJ1-4, with D perhaps TRBD1 (5 bases). Trimming removed 2 bases at V and 0 bases at J, with 8 bases between. The CDR3 length is 15 residues. The germline V gene encodes CDR1 NNHNN and CDR2 SYGAGS (reference sequence). The sequenced part of the CDR3 DNA is TGTGCCAGCGGTGAGAGGACAATTTCCAACGAAAGATTATTT. The encoded protein is CASGERTISNERLF. The CDR3 in its entirety is CASGERTISNERLFF.

Regarding this clone: The genes are named according to mouse. The DNA ends 1 residue before the CDR3 does, and the rest of the CDR3 is filled in from the germline J gene. The chain is built from TRBV13-2 and TRBJ2-5; D call uncertain. CDR3 length: 11 amino acids. Germline V gives CDR1 NNHNN, CDR2 SYGAGS (reference sequence). V lost 2 bases and J 6 bases, leaving 4 bases between the germline ends. Partial CDR3 DNA: TGTGCCAGCGGTGAAATCGACACCCAGTAC. This translates into CASGEIDTQY. The entire CDR3 is CASGEIDTQYF.

In its sample, this clone was seen a few times. The gene names here belong to mouse. The sequence runs out 1 residue before the end of the CDR3; the remainder is reconstructed from the germline J gene. This chain connects TRBV20 to TRBJ2-7; 10 bases agree with TRBD2. The trim removed 6 bases at V and 0 bases at J, leaving 5 bases unmatched. CDR1 is GFQATS and CDR2 is STVNSAI in the germline V gene. The CDR3 spans 14 residues. Partial CDR3 DNA: TGTGGTGCCTCTGACTGGGGGGCCTCCTATGAACAGTAC. It codes for CGASDWGASYEQY. The entire CDR3 protein is CGASDWGASYEQYF.

Of note for this clone: Mouse gene names and germline throughout. The read ends 1 residue before the CDR3 terminus; that terminus is restored from the germline J gene. This sequence joins TRBV14 and TRBJ1-2, with 7 positions matching TRBD1. Germline CDR1 is SGHDT and CDR2 is FRDEAV. Trimming took 4 bases from V and 4 from J; bases not matched to a gene: 4. This CDR3 spans 13 amino acids. The DNA read from the CDR3 is TGTGCCAGCAGTCGACAGGGCGGCTCCGACTACACC. It specifies CASSRQGGSDYT. In full, the CDR3 reads CASSRQGGSDYTF.

On this clone: Genes here carry mouse names. The read ends 1 residue before the CDR3 terminus; that terminus is restored from the germline J gene. The chain combines TRBV3 with TRBJ2-1; no reliable D call. Trimming took off 1 base at V and 3 bases at J, with 10 bases between the two ends. CDR1 SNHLY and CDR2 FYNGKV come from the germline V gene (reference sequence). CDR3 length equals 15 residues. CDR3 sequence reads: CASSLGSRSYAEQFF. CDR3 bases read: TGTGCCAGCAGCTTAGGGTCCAGGAGCTATGCTGAGCAGTTC. The whole variable domain, remainder taken from reference TRBV3 and TRBJ2-1, is GPKVLQIPSHQIIDMGQMVTLNCDPVSNHLYFYWYKQILGQQMEFLVNFYNGKVMEKSKLFKDQFSVERPDGSYFTLKIQPTALEDSAVYFCASSLGSRSYAEQFFGPGTRLTVL.

This clone was observed a single time. Genes and germline are mouse. The chain's CDR3 is CASGDRVANTEVFF. CDR3 DNA, as far as it was read: TGTGCCAGCGGTGACAGGGTTGCAAACACAGAAGTCTTC. J is TRBJ1-1 and V is TRBV13-2, with a possible D match to TRBD1 (5 bases). The CDR3 end lies 1 residue beyond the end of the read and is filled in from the germline J gene. V gave up 2 bases and J gave up 0 bases, with 8 bases separating them. Germline CDR1 and CDR2: NNHNN and SYGAGS (reference sequence). This CDR3 comprises 14 residues.

About this clone itself: Any gene name here is a mouse gene name. The missing CDR3 end, 1 residue past where the read stops, is filled in from the germline J gene. This chain links TRBV19 with TRBJ2-1; 7 bases map to TRBD1. The trim removed 3 bases at V and 2 bases at J, leaving 5 bases unmatched. Germline V gives CDR1 FNHDT, CDR2 SITEND (reference sequence). This CDR3 region has 15 residues. CDR3 loop: CASSTHRGDYAEQFF. The CDR3 bases that were read are TGTGCCAGCAGTACTCACAGGGGTGACTATGCTGAGCAGTTC.

Turning to this clone: Germline and genes: mouse. The read gets to within 1 residue of the CDR3 end, and the germline J gene fills in the rest. This chain connects TRBV14 to TRBJ2-7; 8 nucleotides line up with TRBD2. The CDR3 sequence is 14 residues long. The V segment lost 5 bases and the J segment 0 bases; nucleotides outside the gene matches: 4. The germline V gene encodes CDR1 SGHDT and CDR2 FRDEAV. The CDR3 here is CASSPLGGSYEQYF. The covered CDR3 bases are TGTGCCAGCAGCCCCCTGGGGGGCTCCTATGAACAGTAC. The complete variable domain, with remaining parts taken from reference TRBV14 and TRBJ2-7, reads EAGVTQSPRYAVLQEGQAVSFWCDPISGHDTLYWYQQPRDQGPQLLVYFRDEAVIDNSQLPSDRFSAVRPKGTNSTLKIQSAKQGDTATYLCASSPLGGSYEQYFGPGTRLTVL.

This clone was seen more than once but under ten times. The genes are named according to mouse. The CDR3 DNA, read in part, is TGCACCTGCAGTGCAGCAGGGGGGTGGGGCTCCTATGAACAGTAC. Translated: CTCSAAGGWGSYEQY. The complete CDR3 reads CTCSAAGGWGSYEQYF. The rearrangement uses TRBV1 and TRBJ2-7, with TRBD1 as a possible D gene (7 bases). Read coverage stops 1 residue before the CDR3 terminus; the germline J gene supplies the remainder. CDR1 is NSQYPW, CDR2 LRSPGD, per germline (reference sequence). The CDR3 runs 16 residues. V lost 1 base and J 0 bases, leaving 13 bases between the germline ends.

This clone was counted only a few times. Genes and germline come from the mouse. Sequencing ends 1 residue short of the CDR3 end; the germline J gene provides the rest. Distinct nucleotide sequences in the sample also encode this CDR3. The genes are TRBV1 and TRBJ2-7; no definite D call. Trimming took 1 base from V and 3 from J, leaving 4 bases between them. CDR1 is NSQYPW, CDR2 LRSPGD, per germline (reference sequence). This CDR3 contains 12 residues. The covered CDR3 bases are TGCACCTGCAGTGCAGGGGGCTATGAACAGTAC. Protein sequence: CTCSAGGYEQY. The full CDR3 is CTCSAGGYEQYF.

With regard to this clone: Gene names follow the mouse nomenclature. The sequence runs out 1 residue before the end of the CDR3; the remainder is reconstructed from the germline J gene. The chain has TRBV15 and TRBJ2-4, with D possibly matching TRBD2 (7 bases). CDR1 SGHND and CDR2 FRSKSL come from the germline V gene. Trimming stripped 3 bases from V and 0 bases from J, with 10 bases between. The CDR3 is made up of 15 amino acids. The covered CDR3 bases are TGTGCCAGCAGTTTCGGGGGGCCTAGTCAAAACACCTTGTAC. It encodes CASSFGGPSQNTLY. The whole CDR3 sequence is CASSFGGPSQNTLYF.

A note on this clone: Mouse gene names apply. The missing CDR3 end, 1 residue past where the read stops, is filled in from the germline J gene. The rearrangement uses TRBV4 and TRBJ1-1, with D unclear. CDR3 length: 12 residues. CDR1 LGHDT and CDR2 YNNKQL come from the germline V gene (reference sequence). V lost 4 bases to trimming and J lost 4 bases, with 7 bases between them. The sequenced CDR3 bases are TGTGCCAGCAGCTTTGACATCACAGAAGTCTTC. It codes for CASSFDITEVF. In full, the CDR3 reads CASSFDITEVFF.

Note on this clone: Mouse gene names and germline throughout. The sequence runs out 1 residue before the end of the CDR3; the remainder is reconstructed from the germline J gene. The chain couples TRBV24 to TRBJ1-2; D is perhaps TRBD1 (5 bases). Trimming removed 0 bases at V and 1 base at J, with 6 bases between. Germline assignment: CDR1 KGHTA and CDR2 FRNEEI. CDR3 size: 14 residues. The sequenced CDR3 bases are TGTGCCAGCAGTCTGTATGGGGGAAACTCCGACTACACC. It specifies CASSLYGGNSDYT. The full-length CDR3 reads as CASSLYGGNSDYTF.

About this clone: Gene labels here are mouse ones. With the read ending 1 residue before the CDR3 end, the germline J gene is used to fill in that end. The chain couples TRBV13-2 to TRBJ2-5, with no clear D. The CDR3 contains 14 residues. Trimming stripped 2 bases from V and 0 bases from J, with 7 bases between. Germline V CDR1 and CDR2: NNHNN, SYGAGS (reference sequence). CDR3 bases read: TGTGCCAGCGGTGAACCGGATAACCAAGACACCCAGTAC. This encodes CASGEPDNQDTQY. The entire CDR3 reads CASGEPDNQDTQYF.

About this clone: Mouse gene names and germline throughout. Sequencing ends 1 residue short of the CDR3 end; the germline J gene provides the rest. This chain uses TRBV4 with TRBJ2-2, with D perhaps assigned TRBD1 or TRBD2 (7 bases each). This CDR3 is built from 14 residues. Germline lookup yields CDR1 LGHDT and CDR2 YNNKQL (reference sequence). The V and J ends lost 4 bases and 4 bases respectively, with 10 bases between them. The part of the CDR3 DNA that was read is TGTGCCAGCAGCTCCAGGGGGGGCACCGGGCAGCTCTAC. It translates to CASSSRGGTGQLY. The complete CDR3 protein is CASSSRGGTGQLYF.

With respect to this clone: Genes here carry mouse names. The CDR3 goes on 1 residue after the read ends, and that part is filled in from the germline J gene. This chain links TRBV20 with TRBJ2-2, with 7 bases fitting TRBD1. Germline lookup yields CDR1 GFQATS and CDR2 STVNSAI. The CDR3 sequence is 16 residues long. Germline trimming cut 0 bases from V and 1 base from J; bases unmatched to any gene: 5. CDR3 DNA (partial): TGTGGTGCTAGGGACCTCCGGGACAGAAACACCGGGCAGCTCTAC. Translated: CGARDLRDRNTGQLY. From start to end, the CDR3 is CGARDLRDRNTGQLYF. The complete variable domain, with remaining parts taken from reference TRBV20 and TRBJ2-2, reads GALVYQYPRRTICKSGTSMRMECQAVGFQATSVAWYRQSPQKTFELIALSTVNSAIKYEQNFTQEKFPISHPNLSFSSMTVLNAYLEDRGLYLCGARDLRDRNTGQLYFGEGSKLTVL.

This clone has only a few counts. The gene names given are mouse names. Sequencing ends 1 residue short of the CDR3 end; the germline J gene provides the rest. The genes are TRBV12-2 and TRBJ2-1, with D uncertain. CDR3 length equals 12 residues. The V and J ends lost 4 bases and 3 bases respectively, with 6 bases between them. Germline CDR1 is SGHLS and CDR2 is HYDKME. The CDR3 protein is CASSRSYAEQFF. CDR3 bases read: TGTGCCAGCTCCCGGAGCTATGCTGAGCAGTTC.

With regard to this clone: Gene and germline names: mouse. The read halts 1 residue ahead of the CDR3 end, with the missing end drawn from the germline J gene. V usage is TRBV13-1 and J usage is TRBJ1-5; D is uncertain. The CDR3 length is 12 residues. V was clipped by 6 bases and J by 3 bases, with 7 bases between them. CDR1 is NSHNY and CDR2 is SYGAGN in the germline V gene. CDR3 DNA (partial): TGTGCCAGCACCCAGATCAACCAGGCTCCGCTT. This encodes CASTQINQAPL. The full CDR3 protein is CASTQINQAPLF.

About this clone: The germline and genes are mouse ones. Read sequence stops 1 residue before the CDR3 end, and the germline J gene provides the missing end. The chain recombines TRBV16 with TRBJ2-3, with 9 bases that match TRBD2. Germline CDR1 is SGHSA and CDR2 is FRNQAP. The trim removed 1 base at V and 3 bases at J, leaving 2 bases unmatched. CDR3 length: 15 amino acids. The CDR3 region is CASSLAWGGAETLYF. Incomplete CDR3 DNA: TGTGCAAGCAGCTTAGCTTGGGGGGGCGCAGAAACGCTGTAT.

This clone was seen a single time. Gene names denote mouse genes. The sequenced fragment ends 1 residue before the CDR3 boundary, so the rest is inferred from the germline J gene. The chain links TRBV19 to TRBJ1-2, with a possible D match to TRBD1 (6 bases). Germline V gene sequence: CDR1 FNHDT, CDR2 SITEND (reference sequence). Trimming took off 4 bases at V and 0 bases at J, with 10 bases between the two ends. The CDR3 totals 14 residues. The CDR3 loop reads CASSPQGANSDYTF. The sequenced CDR3 bases are TGTGCCAGCAGTCCACAGGGAGCAAACTCCGACTACACC.

Comment on this clone: Here the gene names and germline are mouse. Read sequence stops 1 residue before the CDR3 end, and the germline J gene provides the missing end. The genes are TRBV15 and TRBJ2-7; D is possibly TRBD1 (6 bases). The CDR3 is made up of 12 amino acids. CDR1 and CDR2 from the germline V gene are SGHND and FRSKSL. Trimming left V 6 bases short and J 0 bases short, with 6 bases between. The sequenced CDR3 bases are TGTGCCAGCAGGGACAGCTCCTATGAACAGTAC. It codes for CASRDSSYEQY. The whole CDR3 is CASRDSSYEQYF.

Remarks on this clone: Germline and genes here are mouse. The CDR3 end lies 1 residue beyond the end of the read and is filled in from the germline J gene. The chain employs TRBV16 and TRBJ2-7, with D possibly matching TRBD1 (5 bases). Germline loops: CDR1 SGHSA, CDR2 FRNQAP. V gave up 0 bases and J gave up 3 bases, with 6 bases separating them. The CDR3 totals 13 residues. The DNA read from the CDR3 is TGTGCAAGCAGCTTAGAGACAGACTATGAACAGTAC. It yields the protein CASSLETDYEQY. In full, the CDR3 reads CASSLETDYEQYF.

A few counts support this clone. Genes and germline come from the mouse. The CDR3 DNA, read in part, is TGTGCCAGCTCTCTCCACTGGGGGAGCTCCTATGAACAGTAC. Its protein product is CASSLHWGSSYEQY. The full CDR3 reads CASSLHWGSSYEQYF. J is TRBJ2-7 and V is TRBV12-2, with 8 nucleotides matching TRBD2. The read halts 1 residue ahead of the CDR3 end, with the missing end drawn from the germline J gene. CDR3 size: 15 residues. V gave up 0 bases and J gave up 0 bases; unmatched junction bases: 3. The V gene's germline CDR1 is SGHLS and CDR2 HYDKME.